The rows below give T cell receptor beta chains drawn from one sample of a study of CD8 T cells in Susac syndrome. Via MiXCR, TCRdb re-called the immunoSEQ multiplex PCR reads, giving one row per CDR3 protein. The data hold roughly 190,000 distinct CDR3 sequences, with around 95% observed a single time. What was sequenced was CD8+ T cells from PBMCs. Receptors originate from a human donor with Susac syndrome. Each CDR3 is given with its conserved first and last residue. The D gene is left open where the match is weak. The size field is filled for only some rows; it gives once, few, many or a size class.

cdr3_aa,cdr3_nt,v_call,clone_size,j_call,d_call
CATSRDRSGGAADTQYF,TGTGCCACCAGCAGAGACCGGAGCGGGGGGGCAGCAGATACGCAGTATTTT,TRBV15,NA,TRBJ2-3,TRBD2
CASSPNSLMPEQFF,TGTGCCAGCAGCCCCAACTCCCTTATGCCTGAGCAGTTCTTC,TRBV7-3,NA,TRBJ2-1,NA
CASSDTGYQETQYF,TGTGCCAGCAGTGATACAGGGTACCAAGAGACCCAGTACTTC,TRBV6-1,NA,TRBJ2-5,NA
CASRPGTSGSSYEQYF,TGTGCCAGCAGACCAGGGACTAGCGGGAGCTCCTACGAGCAGTACTTC,TRBV6-1,NA,TRBJ2-7,TRBD2
CASSSWTRDGTDTQYF,TGCGCCAGCAGCTCGTGGACTAGGGACGGCACAGATACGCAGTATTTT,TRBV5-1,NA,TRBJ2-3,TRBD2
CASSLGQGGTEAFF,TGTGCCAGCAGTTTAGGACAGGGGGGCACTGAAGCTTTCTTT,TRBV28,NA,TRBJ1-1,TRBD1
CASSVKGNYGYTF,TGTGCCAGCAGCGTAAAGGGGAACTATGGCTACACCTTC,TRBV9,once,TRBJ1-2,NA
CASHNQGSYGYTF,TGTGCCAGCCACAATCAGGGGAGCTATGGCTACACCTTC,TRBV12-3/TRBV12-4,NA,TRBJ1-2,NA
CSVEPTGKGDGYTF,TGCAGCGTTGAACCGACAGGGAAAGGAGATGGCTACACCTTC,TRBV29-1,NA,TRBJ1-2,TRBD1
CASASYTDTQYF,TGTGCCAGCGCCAGCTACACAGATACGCAGTATTTT,TRBV11-2,NA,TRBJ2-3,NA
CASSYPPTDTQYF,TGTGCCAGCAGTTACCCCCCCACAGATACGCAGTATTTT,TRBV6-2/TRBV6-3,NA,TRBJ2-3,NA
CASSHGGGLPYEQYF,TGTGCCAGCAGTCATGGAGGCGGGTTACCCTACGAGCAGTACTTC,TRBV3-1,NA,TRBJ2-7,NA
CASSPISREFVTEAFF,TGTGCCAGCAGCCCAATTTCCAGGGAGTTCGTGACTGAAGCTTTCTTT,TRBV9,NA,TRBJ1-1,NA
CASSLRGDDSTEAFF,TGCGCCAGCAGCTTGCGTGGGGACGACAGTACTGAAGCTTTCTTT,TRBV5-1,NA,TRBJ1-1,NA
CATFLRDKNTEAFF,TGTGCCACCTTTCTCAGGGACAAGAACACTGAAGCTTTCTTT,TRBV7-9,once,TRBJ1-1,NA
CASSLAMFRGGATDTQYF,TGTGCCAGCAGCTTAGCGATGTTCAGGGGGGGGGCCACAGATACGCAGTATTTT,TRBV7-2,NA,TRBJ2-3,NA
CSAPDRGDYGYTF,TGCAGTGCGCCGGACAGGGGGGACTATGGCTACACCTTC,TRBV20-1,NA,TRBJ1-2,TRBD1
CASEGGGRAGNTIYF,TGTGCCAGTGAGGGGGGCGGCAGGGCTGGAAACACCATATATTTT,TRBV2,NA,TRBJ1-3,NA
CASSQNLGTTEAFF,TGCGCCAGCAGCCAAAACCTGGGGACAACTGAAGCTTTCTTT,TRBV4-1,NA,TRBJ1-1,NA
CASSRRASVVYSNQPQHF,TGTGCCAGCAGCCGCCGGGCCTCCGTCGTCTATAGCAATCAGCCCCAGCATTTT,TRBV28,NA,TRBJ1-5,NA
CASSQTGTIDTQYF,TGTGCCAGCAGCCAGACAGGGACCATAGATACGCAGTATTTT,TRBV14,NA,TRBJ2-3,TRBD1
CASSSSDGQETQYF,TGTGCCAGCAGCTCGTCGGACGGGCAAGAGACCCAGTACTTC,TRBV11-2,NA,TRBJ2-5,NA
CSVDDSYEQYF,TGCAGCGTTGATGATTCCTACGAGCAGTACTTC,TRBV29-1,few,TRBJ2-7,NA
CASSPLGGGMVAEAFF,TGTGCCAGCAGCCCCTTGGGGGGGGGCATGGTCGCTGAAGCTTTCTTT,TRBV3-1,NA,TRBJ1-1,NA
CASSLWGDRTYEQYF,TGTGCCAGCAGTTTATGGGGGGACCGAACCTACGAGCAGTACTTC,TRBV28,once,TRBJ2-7,NA
CATSRDGSDTQYF,TGTGCCACCAGCAGAGATGGATCGGATACGCAGTATTTT,TRBV15,NA,TRBJ2-3,NA
CSARLQGAGADTQYF,TGCAGTGCTAGATTACAGGGGGCCGGGGCAGATACGCAGTATTTT,TRBV20-1,NA,TRBJ2-3,TRBD1
CSAPLAGGPNNEQFF,TGCAGTGCTCCCTTGGCGGGAGGCCCTAACAATGAGCAGTTCTTC,TRBV20-1,NA,TRBJ2-1,TRBD2
CASSILGTDGELFF,TGTGCCAGTAGTATACTCGGGACGGACGGGGAGCTGTTTTTT,TRBV19,once,TRBJ2-2,NA
CSVEDYGQGVEPYGYTF,TGCAGCGTTGAAGACTACGGGCAGGGGGTCGAACCTTATGGCTACACCTTC,TRBV29-1,NA,TRBJ1-2,TRBD1
CASSLKAGGIAHSYNEQFF,TGTGCCAGCAGCTTAAAAGCGGGAGGGATAGCGCACTCCTACAATGAGCAGTTCTTC,TRBV7-9,NA,TRBJ2-1,TRBD2
CSALPGQRTYNEQFF,TGCAGCGCTCTACCGGGACAGCGGACCTACAATGAGCAGTTCTTC,TRBV29-1,NA,TRBJ2-1,TRBD1
CASSQVGGSYEQYF,TGTGCCAGCAGCCAAGTCGGTGGCTCCTACGAGCAGTACTTC,TRBV4-2,NA,TRBJ2-7,NA
CASSGSGLGETQYF,TGTGCCAGCAGCGGGTCGGGACTCGGGGAGACCCAGTACTTC,TRBV9,NA,TRBJ2-5,NA
CSAQDITSYEQYF,TGCAGCGCGCAGGACATCACCTCCTACGAGCAGTACTTC,TRBV29-1,few,TRBJ2-7,NA
CSARRTSIGEQYF,TGCAGTGCTAGAAGGACGTCTATCGGGGAGCAGTACTTC,TRBV20-1,NA,TRBJ2-7,NA
CSALGLGAQYF,TGCAGTGCTCTGGGCCTTGGGGCTCAGTACTTC,TRBV20-1,NA,TRBJ2-4,NA
CASSDRDAGGLSLGANVLTF,TGTGCCAGCAGCGATAGGGACGCGGGGGGTCTCTCTCTGGGGGCCAACGTCCTGACTTTC,TRBV13,NA,TRBJ2-6,TRBD2
CASSPRTVPYEQYF,TGTGCCAGCAGCCCCCGGACGGTTCCCTACGAGCAGTACTTC,TRBV11-2,NA,TRBJ2-7,NA
CSARNPIVAGANVLTF,TGCAGTGCTAGGAATCCGATAGTAGCTGGGGCCAACGTCCTGACTTTC,TRBV20-1,NA,TRBJ2-6,NA
CASSPTGGNTIYF,TGTGCCAGCAGCCCGACAGGTGGAAACACCATATATTTT,TRBV5-6,NA,TRBJ1-3,NA
CASSQGDGDYGYTF,TGCGCCAGCAGTCAAGGGGACGGAGACTATGGCTACACCTTC,TRBV23-1,NA,TRBJ1-2,NA
CASSWGTSGSNNEQFF,TGCGCCAGCAGCTGGGGGACTAGCGGGAGTAACAATGAGCAGTTCTTC,TRBV5-1,NA,TRBJ2-1,TRBD2
CASSPLSYTRVGELFF,TGTGCCAGCAGCCCGCTGAGCTACACCAGGGTCGGGGAGCTGTTTTTT,TRBV11-2,NA,TRBJ2-2,NA
CATSDLGQEQFF,TGTGCCACCAGTGACCTGGGACAGGAGCAGTTCTTC,TRBV24-1,NA,TRBJ2-1,TRBD1
CASSARTSEYTGELFF,TGTGCCAGCAGCGCCCGGACTAGCGAGTATACCGGGGAGCTGTTTTTT,TRBV9,NA,TRBJ2-2,TRBD2
CASSGTRGQEYNEQFF,TGTGCCAGCAGCGGGACGCGGGGCCAAGAATACAATGAGCAGTTCTTC,TRBV9,NA,TRBJ2-1,NA